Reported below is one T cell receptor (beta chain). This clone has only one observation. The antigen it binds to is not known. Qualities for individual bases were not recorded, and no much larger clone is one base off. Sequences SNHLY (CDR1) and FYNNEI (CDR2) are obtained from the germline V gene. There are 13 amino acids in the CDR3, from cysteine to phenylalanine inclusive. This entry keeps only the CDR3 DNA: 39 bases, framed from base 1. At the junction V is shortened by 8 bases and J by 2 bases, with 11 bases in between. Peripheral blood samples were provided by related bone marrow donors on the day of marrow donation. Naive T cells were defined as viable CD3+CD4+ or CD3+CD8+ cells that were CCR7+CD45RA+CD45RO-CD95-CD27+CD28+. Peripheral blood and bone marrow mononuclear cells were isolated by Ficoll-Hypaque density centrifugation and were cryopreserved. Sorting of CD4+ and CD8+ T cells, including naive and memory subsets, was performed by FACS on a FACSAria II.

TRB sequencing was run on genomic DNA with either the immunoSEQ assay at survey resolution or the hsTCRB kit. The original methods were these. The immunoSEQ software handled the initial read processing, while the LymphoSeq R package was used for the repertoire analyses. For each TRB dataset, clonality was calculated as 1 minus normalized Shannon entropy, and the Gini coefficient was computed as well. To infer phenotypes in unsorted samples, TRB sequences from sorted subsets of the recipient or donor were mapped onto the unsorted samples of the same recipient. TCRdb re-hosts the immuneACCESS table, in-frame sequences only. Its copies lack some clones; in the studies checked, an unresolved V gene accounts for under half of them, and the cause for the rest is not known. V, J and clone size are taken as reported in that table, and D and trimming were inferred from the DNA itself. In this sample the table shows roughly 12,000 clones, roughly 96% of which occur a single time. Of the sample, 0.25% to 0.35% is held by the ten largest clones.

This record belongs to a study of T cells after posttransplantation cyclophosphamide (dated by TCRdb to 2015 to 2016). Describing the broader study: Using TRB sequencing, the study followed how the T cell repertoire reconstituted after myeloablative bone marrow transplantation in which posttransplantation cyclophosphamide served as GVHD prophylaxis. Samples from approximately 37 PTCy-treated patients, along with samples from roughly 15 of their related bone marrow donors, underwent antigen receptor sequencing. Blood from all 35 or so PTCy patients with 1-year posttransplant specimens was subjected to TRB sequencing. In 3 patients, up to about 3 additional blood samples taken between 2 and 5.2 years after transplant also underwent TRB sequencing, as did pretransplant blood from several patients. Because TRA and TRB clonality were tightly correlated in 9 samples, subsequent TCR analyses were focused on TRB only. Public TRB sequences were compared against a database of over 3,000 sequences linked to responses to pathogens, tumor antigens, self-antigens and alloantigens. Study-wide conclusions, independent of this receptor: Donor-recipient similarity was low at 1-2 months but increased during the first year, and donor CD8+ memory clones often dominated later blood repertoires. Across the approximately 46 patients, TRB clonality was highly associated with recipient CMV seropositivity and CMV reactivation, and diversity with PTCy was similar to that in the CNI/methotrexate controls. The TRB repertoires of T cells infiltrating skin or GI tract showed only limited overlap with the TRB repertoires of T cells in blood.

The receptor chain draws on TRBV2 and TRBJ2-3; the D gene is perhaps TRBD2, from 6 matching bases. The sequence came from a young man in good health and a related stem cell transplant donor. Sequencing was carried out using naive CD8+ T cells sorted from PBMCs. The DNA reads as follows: TGTGCCAGCGGGGGACTTAACACAGATACGCAGTATTTT. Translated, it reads CASGGLNTDTQYF.